This entry lists 14 T cell receptor beta chains sequenced from one sample in a study of beta chain features in type 1 diabetes. Study results and limitations: Type 1 diabetes patients had moderately but significantly shorter TCRB CDR3s in all four CD4+ subsets.

No antigen has been assigned to these receptors. The study reverse transcribed the entire isolated RNA, so it sequenced expressed TCRB transcripts. Clones were sequenced by immunoSEQ multiplex PCR, and TCRdb holds only the in-frame ones, with some missing. The data show roughly 140,000 clones, with around 10% seen just once and more than 0.4% held by the top ten. The sample comprised central memory CD4+ T cells from blood. These receptors were obtained from a man aged 30 to 39 with type 1 diabetes.

The CDR3 coding sequence is TGCGCCAGCAGCTTGCTAGCGGAAGCCGGGGAGCTGTTTTTT. It is translated as CASSLLAEAGELFF. The rearrangement uses TRBV5-1 and TRBJ2-2, with 7 nucleotides matching TRBD2. The CDR3 is 14 amino acids. Germline V gene sequence: CDR1 SGHRS, CDR2 YFSETQ. With V trimmed by 1 base and J by 6 bases, 3 bases remained unmatched.

This clone was detected only a few times. CDR3 region: CASSLGGRGANVLTF. The CDR3 nucleotides are TGTGCCAGCAGCTTAGGAGGGCGCGGGGCCAACGTCCTGACTTTC. The chain couples TRBV11-2 to TRBJ2-6; TRBD2 might be the D (5 bases). This CDR3 has 15 amino acids. Germline V gene data show CDR1 as SGHAT and CDR2 as FQNNGV. Trimming left V 1 base short and J 4 bases short, with 8 bases between.

The V gene is TRBV2, the J gene TRBJ2-5; the D is unclear. Trimming cost V 4 bases and J 5 bases, with 8 bases left between them. This CDR3 is built from 12 residues. Per the germline V gene, CDR1 is SNHLY and CDR2 is FYNNEI. CDR3 in amino acids: CASSAERETQYF. The CDR3 nucleotides read TGTGCCAGCAGTGCGGAGAGGGAGACCCAGTACTTC.

There are a few counts of this clone. V is TRBV5-4 and J is TRBJ2-1, with 10 bases that match TRBD2. CDR3 length: 14 amino acids. Unmatched junction bases numbered 7, after V lost 4 bases and J lost 9 bases. Germline lookup yields CDR1 SGHNT and CDR2 YYREEE (reference sequence). CDR3 bases: TGTGCCAGCAGCCCCGGACTAGCGGAGGGTGAGCAGTTCTTC. Translated, it gives CASSPGLAEGEQFF.

The rearrangement links TRBV6-6 to TRBJ2-2; D is unresolved. CDR3 size: 14 residues. Trimming removed 3 bases at V and 0 bases at J, with 5 bases between. Germline V CDR1 and CDR2: MNHNY, SVGAGI (reference sequence). The CDR3 region is CASSYRANTGELFF. In DNA form, the CDR3 reads TGTGCCAGCAGTTATCGTGCGAACACCGGGGAGCTGTTTTTT.

The chain links TRBV7-8 to TRBJ1-1, with D tentatively TRBD1 (6 bases). The CDR3 loop spans 16 amino acids. The V and J ends lost 5 bases and 0 bases respectively, with 16 bases between them. The germline gives CDR1 SGHVS, CDR2 FQNEAQ. The CDR3 DNA sequence: TGTGCCAGCAGCGGAGGATACAGGGAGCTGAACACTGAAGCTTTCTTT. Translated: CASSGGYRELNTEAFF. The whole variable domain, remainder taken from reference TRBV7-8 and TRBJ1-1, is GAGVSQSPRYKVAKRGQDVALRCDPISGHVSLFWYQQALGQGPEFLTYFQNEAQLDKSGLPSDRFFAERPEGSVSTLKIQRTQQEDSAVYLCASSGGYRELNTEAFFGQGTRLTVV.

The chain joins TRBV2 to TRBJ1-5; 9 nucleotides agree with TRBD1. Losses at the gene ends were 5 bases for V and 4 bases for J; bases not matched to a gene: 6. Germline V lookup: CDR1 SNHLY, CDR2 FYNNEI. The CDR3 runs 15 residues. CDR3: CASSLLDRGNQPQHF. The CDR3 DNA reads as TGTGCCAGCAGTCTCTTAGACAGGGGGAATCAGCCCCAGCATTTT.

A few counts support this clone. This rearrangement joins TRBV5-1 to TRBJ2-7, with TRBD2 as a possible D gene (5 bases). CDR3 length equals 15 residues. The V gene's germline CDR1 is SGHRS and CDR2 YFSETQ. Trimming left V 2 bases short and J 7 bases short, with 19 bases between. CDR3 nucleotide sequence: TGCGCCAGCAGCTTCGGTATACCAGGCACGGGAGAGCAGTACTTC. Translation gives CASSFGIPGTGEQYF.

The rearrangement uses TRBV11-3 and TRBJ2-3; 8 bases agree with TRBD1. The CDR3 sequence is 15 residues long. V lost 3 bases to trimming and J lost 2 bases; unmatched junction nucleotides: 4. The germline CDR1 and CDR2 sequences are SGHNT and YENEEA. The CDR3 bases are TGTGCCAGCAGCTTCGGGACAGGCCCCACAGATACGCAGTATTTT. Protein product: CASSFGTGPTDTQYF.

J is TRBJ2-7 and V is TRBV27; perhaps TRBD1 as D (6 bases). The CDR3 consists of 15 residues. Germline V gene data show CDR1 as MNHEY and CDR2 as SMNVEV (reference sequence). Deletions cut 4 bases from V and 7 bases from J, with 20 bases between. CDR3 sequence: CASSWAGAFAGEQYF. In nucleotides, the CDR3 is TGTGCCAGCAGTTGGGCAGGGGCCTTCGCGGGTGAGCAGTACTTC.

This clone occurred a few times. This chain connects TRBV5-4 to TRBJ2-1; D is perhaps TRBD1 (6 bases). V shed 0 bases and J shed 7 bases, with 11 bases lying between them. The germline V gene encodes CDR1 SGHNT and CDR2 YYREEE (reference sequence). The CDR3 spans 14 residues. CDR3 sequence (DNA): TGTGCCAGCAGCTTGGTGGGACAAGAAAATGAGCAGTTCTTC. Amino acid sequence: CASSLVGQENEQFF.

This clone was counted only a few times. V is TRBV7-2 and J is TRBJ2-2, with 8 bases aligning to TRBD2. The CDR3 runs to 16 residues. Germline values: CDR1 SGHTA, CDR2 FQGNSA. The J segment lost 9 bases and the V segment lost 1 base, leaving 10 bases of the junction unmatched. The CDR3 loop reads CASSLGSAGGGRELFF. The CDR3 DNA is TGTGCCAGCAGCTTAGGGTCCGCGGGAGGTGGGCGGGAGCTGTTTTTT.

This clone occurred a few times. The chain recombines TRBV5-1 with TRBJ2-1, with 7 bases fitting TRBD2. Per germline, CDR1 SGHRS and CDR2 YFSETQ. The J segment lost 8 bases and the V segment lost 0 bases, leaving 14 bases of the junction unmatched. The CDR3 spans 17 residues. This CDR3 reads CASSLVVAGVEGDEQFF. CDR3 sequence (DNA): TGCGCCAGCAGCTTGGTGGTTGCGGGAGTAGAGGGCGATGAGCAGTTCTTC.

This rearrangement joins TRBV19 to TRBJ2-1; 8 nucleotides line up with TRBD2. This CDR3 has 16 residues. The trim removed 8 bases at V and 4 bases at J, leaving 13 bases unmatched. Germline V gene sequence: CDR1 LNHDA, CDR2 SQIVND (reference sequence). The CDR3 DNA is TGTGCCAGTTACCCTGAATCGCCTAGCGGGTACAATGAGCAGTTCTTC. This codes for CASYPESPSGYNEQFF. Supplemented by reference TRBV19 and TRBJ2-1, the full variable domain reads DGGITQSPKYLFRKEGQNVTLSCEQNLNHDAMYWYRQDPGQGLRLIYYSQIVNDFQKGDIAEGYSVSREKKESFPLTVTSAQKNPTAFYLCASYPESPSGYNEQFFGPGTRLTVL.